This T cell receptor (beta chain) was captured by sequencing in a study of Ad26.COV2.S vaccination and SARS-CoV-2 variants. Study-level findings and limits: Vaccine recipients posted higher spike-specific TCR breadth than their placebo counterparts. In vaccinated individuals, spike-specific CD8+ and CD4+ T cell responses reportedly displayed substantial breadth. Vaccinees and placebo recipients showed similar non-spike TCR breadth.

Regarding this clone: No antigen is known for it.

V was clipped by 1 base and J by 7 bases, with 10 bases between them. This CDR3 comprises 14 residues. CDR1 and CDR2 from the germline V gene are LGHDT and YNNKEL (reference sequence). Treatment denoted: roughly 20 received Ad26.COV2.S at low or high dose, single or two shots; 5 received placebo; per-sample allocation not given. Repertoires come from day 63 after the first vaccine or placebo injection. Measured with immunoSEQ multiplex PCR; TCRdb has only the in-frame clones, and not every one. The sample holds 380,000 or so clones, about 89% seen once. V is TRBV3-1 (or the pseudogene TRBV3-2) and J is TRBJ2-2, with TRBD1 as a possible D gene (5 bases). This clonotype was sampled from a person between 18 and 65 years old who received the Ad26.COV2.S COVID-19 vaccine or a placebo. The sequences come from peripheral blood, collected in a trial of Ad26.COV2.S vaccine versus placebo. In DNA form, the CDR3 reads TGTGCCAGCAGCCAAGTTGGGGCTGGCGGGGAGCTGTTTTTT. This translates into CASSQVGAGGELFF.